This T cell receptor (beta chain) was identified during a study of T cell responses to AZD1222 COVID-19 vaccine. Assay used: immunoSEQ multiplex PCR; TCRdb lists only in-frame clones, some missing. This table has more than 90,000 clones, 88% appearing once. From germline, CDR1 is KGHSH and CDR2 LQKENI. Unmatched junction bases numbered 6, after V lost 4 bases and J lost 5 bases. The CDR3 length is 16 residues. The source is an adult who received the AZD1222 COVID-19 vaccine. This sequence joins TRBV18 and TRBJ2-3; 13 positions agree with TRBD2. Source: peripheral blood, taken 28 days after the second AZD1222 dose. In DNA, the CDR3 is TGTGCCAGCTCACTTGGGACTAGCGGGGCTGGAGATACGCAGTATTTT. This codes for CASSLGTSGAGDTQYF.